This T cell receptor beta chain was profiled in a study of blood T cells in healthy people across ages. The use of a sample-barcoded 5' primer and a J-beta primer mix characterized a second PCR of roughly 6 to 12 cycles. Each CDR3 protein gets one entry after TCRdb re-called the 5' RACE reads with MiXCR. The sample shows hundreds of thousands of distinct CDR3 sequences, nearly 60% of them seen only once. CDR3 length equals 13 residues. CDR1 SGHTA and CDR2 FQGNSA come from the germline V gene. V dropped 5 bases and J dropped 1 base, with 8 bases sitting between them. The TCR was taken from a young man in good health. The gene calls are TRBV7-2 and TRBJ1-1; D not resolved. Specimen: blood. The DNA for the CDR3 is TGTGCCAGCAGCGTTTCCACGAACACTGAAGCTTTCTTT. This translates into CASSVSTNTEAFF.